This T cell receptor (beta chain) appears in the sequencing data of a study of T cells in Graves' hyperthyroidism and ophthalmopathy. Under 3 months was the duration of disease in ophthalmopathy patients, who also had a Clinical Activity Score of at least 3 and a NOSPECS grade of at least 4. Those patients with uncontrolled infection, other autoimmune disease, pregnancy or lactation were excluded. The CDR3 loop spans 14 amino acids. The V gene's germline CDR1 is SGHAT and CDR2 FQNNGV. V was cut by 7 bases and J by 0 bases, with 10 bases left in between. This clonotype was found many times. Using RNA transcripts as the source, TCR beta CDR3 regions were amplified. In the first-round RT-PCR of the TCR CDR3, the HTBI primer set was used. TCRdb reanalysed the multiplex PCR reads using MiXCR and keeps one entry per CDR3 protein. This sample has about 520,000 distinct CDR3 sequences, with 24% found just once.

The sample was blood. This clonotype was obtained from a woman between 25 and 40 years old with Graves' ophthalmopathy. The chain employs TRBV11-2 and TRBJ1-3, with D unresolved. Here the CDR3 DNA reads TGTGCCAGCATTTCGTCCGCCTCTGGAAACACCATATATTTT. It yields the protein CASISSASGNTIYF.